Many counts were recorded for the clone carrying this TCR beta chain. Antigen: not known. The CDR3 end is not reached by the read, which stops 3 residues before it; the germline J gene fills it in. Germline lookup yields CDR1 KGHSH and CDR2 LQKENI. The CDR3 is 16 residues long. Trimming shortened V by 3 bases and J by 4 bases, and 16 bases separated the two germline ends. Heparinized whole blood, 5 to 8 ml, came from each donor. Only in-frame clones appear in the TCRdb table, and some are missing; sequencing was by immunoSEQ multiplex PCR. Observed in the sample are roughly 32,000 clones, none of them singletons. The source of the sample is a study of T cell clonality in common variable immunodeficiency. Study-wide findings and caveats: Compared with healthy controls, CVID subjects showed increased TCRbeta clonality, mostly in about a third. What drives increased CVID clonality needs T cell subpopulation sequencing. CVID subjects shared fewer TCRbeta clones than healthy controls did.

V usage is TRBV18 and J usage is TRBJ1-3, with a weak D call TRBD1 (6 bases). Sequencing was carried out using peripheral blood mononuclear cells. The source of this sequence is a person aged 18 to 75 in good health. The covered CDR3 bases are TGTGCCAGCTCACCGTTCGGGGGGCAGGAAGGAAACACC. Translating it yields CASSPFGGQEGNT. The complete CDR3 sequence is CASSPFGGQEGNTIYF.